Given below is one T cell receptor beta chain in context. Antigen unknown. This sample was taken from a study of cytomegalovirus exposure and HLA in healthy donors. General study points: Reported performance of the classifier showed diagnosis of cytomegalovirus status with high specificity and sensitivity. Investigators reported approximately 170 TCR beta chains as tied to cytomegalovirus. Analyzed later, association rates of TCRs varied across HLA loci, with DRB1 most and HLA-C fewest. HLA restriction was apparent for most CMV-associated TCR beta chains in a later analysis.

The V end lost 5 bases, the J end lost 4 bases, and 12 bases lay between the germline ends. The CDR3 is 13 residues long. Per the germline V gene, CDR1 is SEHNR and CDR2 is FQNEAQ (reference sequence). The PCR ran on 60 Vbeta and 13 Jbeta primers. Sequencing was performed with immunoSEQ multiplex PCR; in TCRdb, only in-frame clones are kept and a portion is missing. The data contain about 200,000 clones, 65% to 85% of them seen just once; the ten biggest clones take up roughly 1.5%. This receptor was taken from a man aged 50 to 59 in good health and CMV-seronegative. V is TRBV7-9 and J is TRBJ2-7; D may be TRBD2 (5 bases). Sequences were obtained from PBMCs. Written as DNA, the CDR3 is TGTGCCAGCAGCCCTCCCGCGGGTTACGAGCAGTACTTC. It is translated as CASSPPAGYEQYF.